These 10 T cell receptor beta chains share one sample of origin, sequenced in a study of blood T cell repertoires in COVID-19. Clones were read by immunoSEQ multiplex PCR, and TCRdb kept only the in-frame ones, dropping some. The sample lists roughly 380,000 clones; approximately 89% were seen once. Material: peripheral blood. These receptors were taken from a woman between 55 and 75 years old with COVID-19, enrolled during active disease.

This clone has only one observation. The V call is TRBV6-5, the J call TRBJ2-1, with TRBD1 matching over 7 bases. The CDR3 is made up of 16 amino acids. Germline CDR1 is MNHEY and CDR2 is SVGAGI. V shed 0 bases and J 4 bases; nucleotides not matched to a gene: 6. CDR3 nucleotide sequence: TGTGCCAGCAGTTACTCAGGGGGCTCGTCGTACAATGAGCAGTTCTTC. Its translation: CASSYSGGSSYNEQFF.

The chain carries TRBV15 and TRBJ2-7, with 7 positions matching TRBD2. V lost 3 bases and J lost 4; bases outside the gene matches: 6. The germline gives CDR1 LNHNV, CDR2 YYDKDF (reference sequence). The CDR3 sequence is 14 residues long. CDR3 amino acids: CATSSRGVKYEQYF. The CDR3 DNA is TGTGCCACCAGCAGCCGGGGGGTAAAGTACGAGCAGTACTTC.

The chain carries TRBV28 and TRBJ1-6; 12 bases are shared with TRBD1. The V segment lost 4 bases and the J segment 10 bases; nucleotides outside the gene matches: 11. Per the germline V gene, CDR1 is MDHEN and CDR2 is SYDVKM. This CDR3 comprises 17 residues. The CDR3: CASSSGTGGARRSPLHF. Here the CDR3 DNA reads TGTGCCAGCAGTTCCGGGACAGGGGGCGCAAGACGGTCACCCCTCCACTTT. The full variable domain, its missing parts supplied by reference TRBV28 and TRBJ1-6, is DVKVTQSSRYLVKRTGEKVFLECVQDMDHENMFWYRQDPGLGLRLIYFSYDVKMKEKGDIPEGYSVSREKKERFSLILESASTNQTSMYLCASSSGTGGARRSPLHFGNGTRLTVT.

The chain links TRBV9 to TRBJ2-1; D ambiguous. Between the trimmed V and J ends, which lost 0 bases and 1 base, there was a span of 8 bases. The CDR3 is 15 residues long. Per germline, CDR1 SGDLS and CDR2 YYNGEE. The CDR3 nucleotides are TGTGCCAGCAGCGTAGCCCTCCTTTCCTACAATGAGCAGTTCTTC. Translation: CASSVALLSYNEQFF. Using reference TRBV9 and TRBJ2-1 for the parts outside the CDR3, the full variable domain is DSGVTQTPKHLITATGQRVTLRCSPRSGDLSVYWYQQSLDQGLQFLIQYYNGEERAKGNILERFSAQQFPDLHSELNLSSLELGDSALYFCASSVALLSYNEQFFGPGTRLTVL.

The CDR3 sequence: CATSGRGHTDTQYF. In nucleotides, the CDR3 is TGTGCCACCTCAGGCAGGGGGCACACAGATACGCAGTATTTT. The rearrangement links TRBV24-1 to TRBJ2-3; 8 nucleotides agree with TRBD1. Germline-derived CDR1 and CDR2 are KGHDR and SFDVKD. V shed 9 bases, J shed 2 bases, and the junction held 6 bases outside the gene matches. This CDR3 is 14 amino acids long.

The gene calls are TRBV2 and TRBJ1-5; TRBD1 agrees at 7 bases. CDR1 is SNHLY, CDR2 FYNNEI, per germline. This CDR3 region has 12 residues. J was trimmed by 4 bases and V by 8 bases; bases with no gene match: 2. CDR3 residues: CASGGQNQPQHF. In nucleotides, the CDR3 is TGTGCCAGCGGGGGACAGAATCAGCCCCAGCATTTT.

The gene calls are TRBV24-1 and TRBJ1-1; D gene unclear. The CDR3 has 13 residues. V was cut by 7 bases and J by 7 bases, with 15 bases left in between. CDR1 is KGHDR and CDR2 is SFDVKD in the germline V gene. Here the CDR3 DNA reads TGTGCCACCAGAGGCGACGGCAGACATGAAGCTTTCTTT. This sequence encodes CATRGDGRHEAFF.

The rearrangement joins TRBV6-5 to TRBJ2-1; 10 bases fit TRBD2. There are 16 residues in the CDR3. Germline trimming cut 4 bases from V and 6 bases from J; bases unmatched to any gene: 9. The germline CDR1 and CDR2 sequences are MNHEY and SVGAGI. In nucleotides, the CDR3 is TGTGCCAGCAGTTCCCCGGCTAGCGGGGGCCTCAATGAGCAGTTCTTC. It encodes CASSSPASGGLNEQFF.

The rearrangement joins TRBV3-1 (or the pseudogene TRBV3-2) to TRBJ1-1; 8 nucleotides line up with TRBD1. CDR1 is LGHDT, CDR2 YNNKEL, per germline (reference sequence). With V trimmed by 4 bases and J by 1 base, 5 bases remained unmatched. The CDR3 has 15 residues. CDR3: CASSPQGQANTEAFF. CDR3 coding DNA: TGTGCCAGCAGCCCACAGGGACAGGCGAACACTGAAGCTTTCTTT.

This chain connects TRBV5-4 to TRBJ2-3; D remains ambiguous. CDR3 length: 13 amino acids. Deletions cut 0 bases from V and 5 bases from J, with 7 bases between. Germline CDR1 SGHNT, CDR2 YYREEE (reference sequence). CDR3 residues: CASSLAEQDTQYF. The DNA for the CDR3 is TGTGCCAGCAGCTTGGCCGAGCAAGATACGCAGTATTTT.